This T cell receptor beta chain appears in the sequencing data of a study of T cell clones after liver transplantation (dated by TCRdb to 2018 to 2020). A note on the overall study: The samples were obtained from ITN030ST, a randomized trial that attempted immunosuppression withdrawal within 2 years after liver transplantation. Third party-reactive TCRbeta sequences from pre-transplant MLRs were also identified as an antigen-independent comparator for donor-reactive sequences. A cohort of 8 liver transplant recipients was studied, of whom 3 were classified as tolerant and 5 as non-tolerant. The subjects received no induction therapy and were kept on standard immunosuppression until randomization at 12-24 months post-transplant. After a pre-transplant mixed lymphocyte reaction, TCRbeta sequencing was used to pinpoint donor-reactive T cell clones, which were subsequently tracked in post-transplant blood. Three of the eight recipients were HCV-positive; the others were transplanted for non-autoimmune, non-viral indications. Tolerance meant complete immunosuppression withdrawal for at least one year without liver enzymes rising beyond twice the upper limit of normal. Blood samples were collected pre-transplant, pre-randomization before withdrawal, and post-randomization after either complete withdrawal or failed withdrawal.

Overall study outcomes, separate from this receptor: Low numbers of available donor cells limited the measurable donor-reactive repertoire in a couple of subjects. When repertoire turnover was taken into account, detection of donor-reactive sequences was significantly reduced in 7 of 8 subjects for CD4 and in 8 of 8 subjects for CD8. Because no allograft tissue specimens were available, donor-reactive T cells may have migrated into the graft instead of being deleted. Conclusions were preliminary, limited by small, heterogeneous patient numbers and non-standardized post-transplant time points. In most of the 8 subjects, regardless of tolerance or HCV status, circulating donor-reactive CD4 TCRbeta sequences dropped significantly post-transplant. Donor-reactive sequences decreased more than third party-reactive sequences, which suggests partial antigen-specific deletion that was not related to withdrawal success.

High-throughput TCRbeta CDR3 sequencing of frozen genomic DNA was performed by immunoSEQ, including PCR amplification, mapping, bias correction and internal controls. For the original study's pipeline: Only productive rearrangements were retained, with each unique TCRbeta sequence defined by its CDR3 nucleotide sequence together with its V and J gene. For classification of a sequence as donor-reactive, at least 5-fold expansion in CFSE-low cells relative to unstimulated pre-transplant cells and a frequency of at least 0.01% were required. Minimum frequency thresholds were set for each subject based on the unstimulated sample with the lowest template count, ensuring at least 90% detection power. Repertoire turnover was measured by Jensen-Shannon divergence between the top 1000 TCRbeta sequences post- and pre-transplant. Two-sided Fisher's exact tests were used to test for changes in the detection of donor-reactive sequences. As stored in TCRdb, this immuneACCESS dataset retains in-frame rearrangements with V and J assigned. A fraction of the clones does not appear; measured against another copy, unresolved V genes explain less than half of the discrepancy, and the remainder lacks a known reason. The V and J calls and clone size come from that table; D and trimming were worked out from the DNA. A total of roughly 62,000 clones appear in this sample, approximately 63% of them only once. Approximately 3% of the sample comes from the top ten.

With regard to this clone: Its recognized antigen is unknown. No base quality information exists; no much larger clone differs at one position.

Thawed unstimulated PBMCs were stained for CD3, CD4 and CD8 and FACS-sorted into CD3+CD4+ and CD3+CD8+ populations. Each of the 8 studied subjects was randomized to immunosuppression withdrawal. Genomic DNA was isolated with the Qiagen DNeasy Blood and Tissue Kit. From the cysteine up to the phenylalanine, the CDR3 has a length of 16 residues. The entry retains the CDR3 DNA only, 48 bases that are in frame from base 1. V is clipped by 10 bases and J by 3 bases, and the sequence between their germline boundaries is 24 bases long. From the germline V gene (reference sequence), CDR1 is LNHDA and CDR2 is SQIVND.

The receptor comes from a human patient who received a liver transplant. The graft donor may be the source of some T cells after a transplant. The chain uses TRBV19 and TRBJ1-1; the D segment could be TRBD1, given 6 matching bases. The source was CD4+ T cells from blood, collected at the approximately 16-month timepoint. The nucleotide sequence reads TGTGCCACCCGAATCGCGGGGGGCGCGCTGGACACTGAAGCTTTCTTT. This is translated as CATRIAGGALDTEAFF.